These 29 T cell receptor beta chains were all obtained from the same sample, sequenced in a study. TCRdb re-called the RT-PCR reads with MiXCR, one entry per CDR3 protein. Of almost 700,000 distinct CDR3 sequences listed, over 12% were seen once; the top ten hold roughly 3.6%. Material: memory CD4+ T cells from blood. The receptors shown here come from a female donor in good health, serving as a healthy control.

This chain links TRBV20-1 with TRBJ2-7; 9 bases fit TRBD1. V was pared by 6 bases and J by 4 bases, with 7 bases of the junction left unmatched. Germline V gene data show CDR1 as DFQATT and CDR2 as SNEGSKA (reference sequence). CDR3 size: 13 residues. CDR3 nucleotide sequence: TGCAGTGCAGGGGGACAGGGTGGATACGAGCAGTACTTC. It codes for CSAGGQGGYEQYF.

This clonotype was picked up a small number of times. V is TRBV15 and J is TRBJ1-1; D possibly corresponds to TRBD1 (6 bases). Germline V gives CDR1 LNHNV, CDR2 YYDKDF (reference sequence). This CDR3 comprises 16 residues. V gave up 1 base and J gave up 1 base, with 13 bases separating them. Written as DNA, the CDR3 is TGTGCCACCAGCAGAGGCAAGACAGGCTCGAACACTGAAGCTTTCTTT. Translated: CATSRGKTGSNTEAFF.

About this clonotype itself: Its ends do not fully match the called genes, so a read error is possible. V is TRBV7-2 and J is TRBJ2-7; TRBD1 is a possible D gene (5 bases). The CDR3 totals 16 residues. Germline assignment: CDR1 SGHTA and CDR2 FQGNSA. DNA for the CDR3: TGTTCCAGCAGCCTACCAGGGTTCGCGGACTCCTACGAGCAGTACTTC. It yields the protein CSSSLPGFADSYEQYF.

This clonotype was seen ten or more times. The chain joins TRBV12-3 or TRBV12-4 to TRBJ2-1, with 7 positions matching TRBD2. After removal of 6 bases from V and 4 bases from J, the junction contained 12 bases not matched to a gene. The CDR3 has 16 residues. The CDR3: CASSPMAGEGYNEQFF. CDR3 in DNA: TGTGCCAGCAGCCCGATGGCGGGAGAGGGGTACAATGAGCAGTTCTTC.

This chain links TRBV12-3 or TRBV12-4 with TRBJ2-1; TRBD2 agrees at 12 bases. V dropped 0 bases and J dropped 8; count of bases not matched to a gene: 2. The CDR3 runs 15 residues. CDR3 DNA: TGTGCCAGCAGTTTAGCGACTAGCGGGGGTCATGAGCAGTTCTTC. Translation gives CASSLATSGGHEQFF.

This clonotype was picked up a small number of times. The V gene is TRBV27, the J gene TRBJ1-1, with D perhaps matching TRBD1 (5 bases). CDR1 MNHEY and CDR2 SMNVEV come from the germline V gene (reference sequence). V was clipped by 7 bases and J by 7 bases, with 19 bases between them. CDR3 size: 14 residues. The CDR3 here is CASIRYRGGNEAFF. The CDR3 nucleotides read TGTGCCAGCATCCGATATCGGGGGGGAAATGAAGCTTTCTTT.

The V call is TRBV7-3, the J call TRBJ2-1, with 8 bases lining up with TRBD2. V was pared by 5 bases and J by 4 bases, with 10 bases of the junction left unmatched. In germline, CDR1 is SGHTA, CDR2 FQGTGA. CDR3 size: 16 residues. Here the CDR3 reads CASSNGGGRTYNEQFF. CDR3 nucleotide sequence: TGTGCCAGCAGCAACGGGGGCGGGAGGACATACAATGAGCAGTTCTTC.

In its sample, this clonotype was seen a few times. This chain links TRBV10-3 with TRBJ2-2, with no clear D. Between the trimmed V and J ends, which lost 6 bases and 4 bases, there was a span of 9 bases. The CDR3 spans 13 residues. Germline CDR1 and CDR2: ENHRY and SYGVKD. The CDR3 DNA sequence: TGTGCCATCAGCGAAGGCCCCACCGGGGAGCTGTTTTTT. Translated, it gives CAISEGPTGELFF.

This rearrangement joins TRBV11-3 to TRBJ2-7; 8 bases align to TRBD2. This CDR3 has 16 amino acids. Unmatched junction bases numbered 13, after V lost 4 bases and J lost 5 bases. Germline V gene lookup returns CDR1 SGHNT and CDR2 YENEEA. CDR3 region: CASSSAGTRGSHEQYF. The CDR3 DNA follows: TGTGCCAGCAGCTCTGCCGGGACTAGGGGTTCCCACGAGCAGTACTTC.

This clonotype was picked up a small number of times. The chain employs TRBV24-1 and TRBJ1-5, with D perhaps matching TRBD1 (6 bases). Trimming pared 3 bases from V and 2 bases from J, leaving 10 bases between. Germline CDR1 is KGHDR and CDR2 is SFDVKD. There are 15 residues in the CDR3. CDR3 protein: CATSDPRTGNQPQHF. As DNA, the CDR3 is TGTGCCACCAGTGATCCCCGGACAGGCAATCAGCCCCAGCATTTT.

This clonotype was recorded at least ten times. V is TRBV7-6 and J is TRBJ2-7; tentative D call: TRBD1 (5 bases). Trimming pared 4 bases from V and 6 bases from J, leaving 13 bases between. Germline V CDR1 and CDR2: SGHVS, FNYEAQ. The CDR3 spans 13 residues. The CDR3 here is CASSSQTGAEQYF. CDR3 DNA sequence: TGTGCCAGCAGCTCACAGACTGGGGCCGAGCAGTACTTC.

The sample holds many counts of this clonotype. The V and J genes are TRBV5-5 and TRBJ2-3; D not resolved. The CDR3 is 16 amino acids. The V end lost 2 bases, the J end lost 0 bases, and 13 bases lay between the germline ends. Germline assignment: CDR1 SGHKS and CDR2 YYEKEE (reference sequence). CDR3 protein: CASSFDFTSSTDTQYF. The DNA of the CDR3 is TGTGCCAGCAGCTTTGACTTCACTTCCAGCACAGATACGCAGTATTTT.

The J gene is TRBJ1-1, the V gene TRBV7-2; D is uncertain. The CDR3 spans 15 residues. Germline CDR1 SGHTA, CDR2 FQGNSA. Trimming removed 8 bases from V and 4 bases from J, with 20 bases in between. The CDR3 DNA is TGTGCCAGCCATAGCTTAGCCGCGACGTCCACTGAAGCTTTCTTT. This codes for CASHSLAATSTEAFF. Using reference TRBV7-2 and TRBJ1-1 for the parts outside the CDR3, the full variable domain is GAGVSQSPSNKVTEKGKDVELRCDPISGHTALYWYRQSLGQGLEFLIYFQGNSAPDKSGLPSDRFSAERTGGSVSTLTIQRTQQEDSAVYLCASHSLAATSTEAFFGQGTRLTVV.

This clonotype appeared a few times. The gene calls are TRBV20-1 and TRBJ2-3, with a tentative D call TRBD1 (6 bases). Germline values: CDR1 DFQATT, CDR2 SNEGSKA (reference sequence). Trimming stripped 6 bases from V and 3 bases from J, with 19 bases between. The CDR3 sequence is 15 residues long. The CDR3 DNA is TGCAGTGCCTCCCATCACAGGGTTTATACAGATACGCAGTATTTT. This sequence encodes CSASHHRVYTDTQYF.

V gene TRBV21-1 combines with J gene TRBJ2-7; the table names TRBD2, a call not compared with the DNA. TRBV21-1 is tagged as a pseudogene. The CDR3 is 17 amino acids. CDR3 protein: CASSPPGLAGASGEQYF. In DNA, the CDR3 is TGTGCCAGCTCACCCCCGGGACTAGCGGGAGCGTCGGGCGAGCAGTACTTC.

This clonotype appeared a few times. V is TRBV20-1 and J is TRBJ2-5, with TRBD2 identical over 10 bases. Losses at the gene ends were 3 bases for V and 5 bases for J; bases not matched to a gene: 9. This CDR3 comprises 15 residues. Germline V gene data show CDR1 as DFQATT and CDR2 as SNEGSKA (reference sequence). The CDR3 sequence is CSASGLAGVKETQYF. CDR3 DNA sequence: TGCAGTGCTAGTGGGCTAGCGGGAGTAAAGGAGACCCAGTACTTC.

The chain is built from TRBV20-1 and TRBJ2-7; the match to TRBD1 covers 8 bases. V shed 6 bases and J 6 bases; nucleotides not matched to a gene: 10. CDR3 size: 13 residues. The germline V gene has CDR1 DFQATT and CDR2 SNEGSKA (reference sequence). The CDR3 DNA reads TGCAGTGCGGCGGGACAGGCGGGATCCGAGCAGTACTTC. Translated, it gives CSAAGQAGSEQYF.

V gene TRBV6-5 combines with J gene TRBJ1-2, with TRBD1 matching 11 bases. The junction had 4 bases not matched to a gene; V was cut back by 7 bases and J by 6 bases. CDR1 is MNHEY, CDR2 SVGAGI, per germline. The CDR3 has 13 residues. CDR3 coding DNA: TGTGCCAGCACGGACAGGGGGCTCAATGGCTACACCTTC. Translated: CASTDRGLNGYTF.

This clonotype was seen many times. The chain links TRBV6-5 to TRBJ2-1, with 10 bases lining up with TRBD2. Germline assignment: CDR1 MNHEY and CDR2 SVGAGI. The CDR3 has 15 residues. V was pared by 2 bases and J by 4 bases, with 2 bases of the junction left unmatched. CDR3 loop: CASSYVAGGYNEQFF. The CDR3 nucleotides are TGTGCCAGCAGTTACGTAGCGGGAGGATACAATGAGCAGTTCTTC.

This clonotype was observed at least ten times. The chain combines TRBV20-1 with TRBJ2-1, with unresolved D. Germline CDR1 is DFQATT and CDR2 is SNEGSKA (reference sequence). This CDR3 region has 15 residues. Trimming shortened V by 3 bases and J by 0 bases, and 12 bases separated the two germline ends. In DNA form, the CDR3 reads TGCAGTGCTAGTGGTCAGTGGAGCTCCTACAATGAGCAGTTCTTC. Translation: CSASGQWSSYNEQFF.

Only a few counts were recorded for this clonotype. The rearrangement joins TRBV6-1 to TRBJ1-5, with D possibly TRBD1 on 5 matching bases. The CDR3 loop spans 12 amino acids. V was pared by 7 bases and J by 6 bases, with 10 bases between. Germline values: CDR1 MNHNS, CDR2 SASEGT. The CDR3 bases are TGTGCCAGCACGACAGACTTTCAGCCCCAGCATTTT. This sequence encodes CASTTDFQPQHF.

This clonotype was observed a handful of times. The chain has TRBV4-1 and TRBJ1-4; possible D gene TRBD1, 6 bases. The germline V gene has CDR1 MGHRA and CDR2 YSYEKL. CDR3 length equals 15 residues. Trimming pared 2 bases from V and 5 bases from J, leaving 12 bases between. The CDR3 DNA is TGCGCCAGCAGCCAATCTCAGGGGTGGAATGAAAAACTGTTTTTT. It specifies CASSQSQGWNEKLFF.

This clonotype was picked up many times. This chain's CDR3 is CASSQGAIQGSIQYF. The CDR3 nucleotides read TGCGCCAGCAGCCAAGGGGCCATCCAGGGGTCTATTCAGTACTTC. This chain links TRBV4-3 with TRBJ2-4; a weak D match, TRBD1 (6 bases). Germline CDR1 reads LGHNA; CDR2 reads YSLEER. CDR3 length equals 15 residues. V shed 1 base and J shed 10 bases, with 17 bases lying between them.

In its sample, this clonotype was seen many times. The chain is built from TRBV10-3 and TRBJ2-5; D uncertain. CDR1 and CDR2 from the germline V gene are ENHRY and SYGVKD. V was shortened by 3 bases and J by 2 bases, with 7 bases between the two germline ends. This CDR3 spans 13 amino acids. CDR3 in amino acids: CAISDGPQETQYF. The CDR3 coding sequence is TGTGCCATCAGTGATGGACCACAAGAGACCCAGTACTTC.

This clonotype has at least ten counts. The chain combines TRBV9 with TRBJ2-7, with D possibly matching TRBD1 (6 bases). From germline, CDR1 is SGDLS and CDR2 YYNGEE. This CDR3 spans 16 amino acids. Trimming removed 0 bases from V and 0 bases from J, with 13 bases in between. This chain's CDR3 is CASSVAGGTASYEQYF. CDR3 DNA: TGTGCCAGCAGCGTAGCTGGGGGCACAGCCTCCTACGAGCAGTACTTC.

Here the CDR3 reads CSVERESTDTQYF. The CDR3 region has the DNA TGCAGTGTAGAGCGGGAGAGCACAGATACGCAGTATTTT. The genes are TRBV20-1 and TRBJ2-3, with 8 nucleotides matching TRBD2. Per germline, CDR1 DFQATT and CDR2 SNEGSKA (reference sequence). Trimming at V came to 7 bases and at J to 0 bases, leaving 3 bases not matched to a gene. This CDR3 spans 13 amino acids.

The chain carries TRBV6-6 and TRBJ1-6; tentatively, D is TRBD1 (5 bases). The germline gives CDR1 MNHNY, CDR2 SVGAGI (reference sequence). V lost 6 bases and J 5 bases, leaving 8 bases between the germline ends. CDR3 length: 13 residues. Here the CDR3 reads CASSPRDNSPLHF. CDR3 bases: TGTGCCAGCAGCCCCAGGGATAATTCACCCCTCCACTTT.

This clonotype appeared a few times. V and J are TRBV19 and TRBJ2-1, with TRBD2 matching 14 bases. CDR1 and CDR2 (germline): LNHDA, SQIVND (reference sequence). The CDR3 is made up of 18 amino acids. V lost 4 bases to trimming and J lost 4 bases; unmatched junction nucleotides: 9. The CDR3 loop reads CASSTQSGTSGGYNEQFF. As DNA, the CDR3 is TGTGCCAGTAGTACCCAATCCGGGACTAGCGGGGGATACAATGAGCAGTTCTTC.

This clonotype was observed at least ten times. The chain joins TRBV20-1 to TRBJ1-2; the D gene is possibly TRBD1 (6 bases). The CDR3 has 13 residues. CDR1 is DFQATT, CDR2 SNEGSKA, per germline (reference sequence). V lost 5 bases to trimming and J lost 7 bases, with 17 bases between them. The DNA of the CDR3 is TGCAGTGCTGGCGGGACATCCAACATTGGCTACACCTTC. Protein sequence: CSAGGTSNIGYTF.